This paragraph covers one TCR beta chain sequence. Germline V gene data show CDR1 as SGDLS and CDR2 as YYNGEE. This CDR3 contains 17 residues. The V gene end was trimmed by 0 bases and the J gene end by 7 bases; junction bases not matched to a gene: 10. Some clones are missing from TCRdb's copy, which holds only in-frame ones; the method was immunoSEQ multiplex PCR. The sample records around 300,000 clones, around 86% being singletons. The sample comes from a study of blood T cell repertoires in COVID-19. This TCR was sampled from a man in his forties or fifties with active or convalescent COVID-19. The material sequenced was peripheral blood. This rearrangement joins TRBV9 to TRBJ2-5; 12 bases line up with TRBD2. CDR3 region: CASSVGGLAGREGTQYF. As DNA, the CDR3 is TGTGCCAGCAGCGTAGGGGGACTAGCGGGCCGTGAAGGGACCCAGTACTTC. Together with reference TRBV9 and TRBJ2-5, the CDR3 gives the full variable domain: DSGVTQTPKHLITATGQRVTLRCSPRSGDLSVYWYQQSLDQGLQFLIQYYNGEERAKGNILERFSAQQFPDLHSELNLSSLELGDSALYFCASSVGGLAGREGTQYFGPGTRLLVL.